This TCR beta chain was sequenced in a study of blood T cell repertoires in COVID-19. CDR3 size: 14 residues. Clones were read by immunoSEQ multiplex PCR, and TCRdb kept only the in-frame ones, dropping some. Of under 65,000 clones listed, roughly 88% are singletons. This receptor was taken from a woman aged 60 to 75 with acute or convalescent COVID-19. V is TRBV21-1 and J is TRBJ2-7; TRBD2, as called in the table, went unchecked against the DNA. TRBV21-1 is tagged as a pseudogene. Specimen: peripheral blood. CDR3 region: CASSIFPLFYEQYF. The CDR3 DNA reads as TGTGCCAGCAGTATTTTCCCCCTCTTCTACGAGCAGTACTTC.